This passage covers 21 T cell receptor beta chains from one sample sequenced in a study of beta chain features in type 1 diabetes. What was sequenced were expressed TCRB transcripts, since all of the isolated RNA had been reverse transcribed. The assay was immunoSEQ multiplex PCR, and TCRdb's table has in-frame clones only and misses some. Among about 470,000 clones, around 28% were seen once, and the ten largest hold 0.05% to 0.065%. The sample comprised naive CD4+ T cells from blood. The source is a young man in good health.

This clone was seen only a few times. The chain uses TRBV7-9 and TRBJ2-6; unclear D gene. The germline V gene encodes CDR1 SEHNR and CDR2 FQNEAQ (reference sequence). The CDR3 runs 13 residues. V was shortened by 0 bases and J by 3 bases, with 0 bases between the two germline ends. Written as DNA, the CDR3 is TGTGCCAGCAGCTTAGCTGGGGCCAACGTCCTGACTTTC. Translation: CASSLAGANVLTF.

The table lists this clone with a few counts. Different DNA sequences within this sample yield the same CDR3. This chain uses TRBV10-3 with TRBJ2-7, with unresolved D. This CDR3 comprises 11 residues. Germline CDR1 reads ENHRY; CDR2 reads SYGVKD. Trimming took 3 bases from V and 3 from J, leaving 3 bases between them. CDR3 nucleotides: TGTGCCATCAGTGATGGCTACGAGCAGTACTTC. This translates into CAISDGYEQYF.

Here the CDR3 reads CASTQQGAGTEAFF. DNA for the CDR3: TGTGCCAGCACCCAACAGGGGGCGGGCACTGAAGCTTTCTTT. The chain combines TRBV2 with TRBJ1-1; 9 bases match TRBD1. CDR1 is SNHLY, CDR2 FYNNEI, per germline. Losses at the gene ends were 7 bases for V and 4 bases for J; bases not matched to a gene: 7. This CDR3 region has 14 residues.

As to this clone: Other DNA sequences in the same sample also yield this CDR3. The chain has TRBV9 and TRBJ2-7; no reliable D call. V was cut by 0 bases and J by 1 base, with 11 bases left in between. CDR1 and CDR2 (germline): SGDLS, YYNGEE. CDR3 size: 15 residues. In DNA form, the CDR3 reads TGTGCCAGCAGCGTAGGTTCATTGGCTTCCTACGAGCAGTACTTC. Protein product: CASSVGSLASYEQYF.

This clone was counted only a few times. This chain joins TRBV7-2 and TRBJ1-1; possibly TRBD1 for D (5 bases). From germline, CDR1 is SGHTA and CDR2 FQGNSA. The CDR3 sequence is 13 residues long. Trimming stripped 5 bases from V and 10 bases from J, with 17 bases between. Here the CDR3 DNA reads TGTGCCAGCAGCCAAACTGGGACGGCCGGAGCTTTCTTT. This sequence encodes CASSQTGTAGAFF.

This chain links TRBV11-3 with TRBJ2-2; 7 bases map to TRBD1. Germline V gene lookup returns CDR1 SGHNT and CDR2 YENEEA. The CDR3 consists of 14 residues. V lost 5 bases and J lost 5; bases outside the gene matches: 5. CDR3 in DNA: TGTGCCAGCAGCCAGGACAGGAGGACCGGGGAGCTGTTTTTT. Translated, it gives CASSQDRRTGELFF.

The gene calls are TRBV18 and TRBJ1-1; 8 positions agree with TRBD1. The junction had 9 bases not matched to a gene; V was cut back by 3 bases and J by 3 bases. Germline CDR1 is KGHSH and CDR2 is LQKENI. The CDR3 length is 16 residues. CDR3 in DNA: TGTGCCAGCTCACCCGACAGGGGCGGATGGGACACTGAAGCTTTCTTT. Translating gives CASSPDRGGWDTEAFF.

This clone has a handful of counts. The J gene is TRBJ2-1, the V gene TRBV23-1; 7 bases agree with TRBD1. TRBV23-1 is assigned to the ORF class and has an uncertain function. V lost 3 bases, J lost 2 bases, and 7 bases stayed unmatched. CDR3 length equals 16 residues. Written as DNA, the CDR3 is TGCGCCAGCAGTCACCGCGGACAGGCCCCCTACAATGAGCAGTTCTTC. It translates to CASSHRGQAPYNEQFF.

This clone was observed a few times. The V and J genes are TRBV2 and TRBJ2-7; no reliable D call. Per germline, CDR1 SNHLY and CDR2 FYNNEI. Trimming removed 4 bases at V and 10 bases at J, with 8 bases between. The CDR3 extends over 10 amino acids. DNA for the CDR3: TGTGCCAGCAGTGTCTACCTACAGTACTTC. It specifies CASSVYLQYF.

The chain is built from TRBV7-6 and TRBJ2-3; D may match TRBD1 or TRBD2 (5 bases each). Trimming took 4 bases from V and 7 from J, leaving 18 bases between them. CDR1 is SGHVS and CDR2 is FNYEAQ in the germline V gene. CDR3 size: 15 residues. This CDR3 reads CASSSGPKGSNTQYF. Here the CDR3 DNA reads TGTGCCAGCAGCTCGGGGCCCAAGGGCTCTAATACGCAGTATTTT.

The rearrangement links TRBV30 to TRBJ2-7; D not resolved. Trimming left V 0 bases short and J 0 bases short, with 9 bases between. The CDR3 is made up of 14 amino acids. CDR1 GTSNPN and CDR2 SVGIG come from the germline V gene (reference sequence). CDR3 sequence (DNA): TGTGCCTGGAGTGTATCCCCGGGCTCCTACGAGCAGTACTTC. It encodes CAWSVSPGSYEQYF.

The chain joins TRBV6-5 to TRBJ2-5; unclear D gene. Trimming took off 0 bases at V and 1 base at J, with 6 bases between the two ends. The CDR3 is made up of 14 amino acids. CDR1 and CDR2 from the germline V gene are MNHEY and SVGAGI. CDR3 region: CASSYSASQETQYF. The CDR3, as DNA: TGTGCCAGCAGTTACTCGGCCAGCCAAGAGACCCAGTACTTC.

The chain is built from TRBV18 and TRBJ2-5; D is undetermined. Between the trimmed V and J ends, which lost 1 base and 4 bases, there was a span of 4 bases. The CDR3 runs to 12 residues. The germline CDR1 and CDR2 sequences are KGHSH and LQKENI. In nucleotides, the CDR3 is TGTGCCAGCTCACCACTGGCAGAGACCCAGTACTTC. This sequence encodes CASSPLAETQYF.

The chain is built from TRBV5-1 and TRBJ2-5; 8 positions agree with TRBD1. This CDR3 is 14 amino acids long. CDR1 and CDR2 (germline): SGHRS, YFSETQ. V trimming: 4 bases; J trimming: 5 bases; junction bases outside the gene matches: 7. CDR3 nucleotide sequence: TGCGCCAGCAGCATGACAGGGGTAACGGAGACCCAGTACTTC. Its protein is CASSMTGVTETQYF.

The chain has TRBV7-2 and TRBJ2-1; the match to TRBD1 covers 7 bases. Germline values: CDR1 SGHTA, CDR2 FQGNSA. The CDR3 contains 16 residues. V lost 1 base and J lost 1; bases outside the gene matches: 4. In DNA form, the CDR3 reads TGTGCCAGCAGCTTAGGGACAGGCCTATCCTACAATGAGCAGTTCTTC. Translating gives CASSLGTGLSYNEQFF.

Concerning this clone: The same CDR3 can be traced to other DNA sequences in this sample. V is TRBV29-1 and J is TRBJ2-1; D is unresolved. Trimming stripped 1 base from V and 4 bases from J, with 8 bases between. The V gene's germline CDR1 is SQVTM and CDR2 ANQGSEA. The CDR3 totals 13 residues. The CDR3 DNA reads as TGCAGCGTTGAAGGCCCCAGGTACAATGAGCAGTTCTTC. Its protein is CSVEGPRYNEQFF.

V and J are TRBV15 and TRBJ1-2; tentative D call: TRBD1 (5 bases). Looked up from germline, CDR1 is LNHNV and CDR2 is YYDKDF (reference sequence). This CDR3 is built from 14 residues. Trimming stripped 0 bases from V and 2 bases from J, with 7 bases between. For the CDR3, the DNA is TGTGCCACCAGCAGAGAGGCAGGGAACTATGGCTACACCTTC. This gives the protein CATSREAGNYGYTF.

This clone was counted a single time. The CDR3 here is CASSQELAGEQYF. DNA for the CDR3: TGCGCCAGCAGCCAAGAATTAGCCGGCGAGCAGTACTTC. The chain recombines TRBV4-3 with TRBJ2-7; D ambiguous. The germline V gene encodes CDR1 LGHNA and CDR2 YSLEER. V gave up 0 bases and J gave up 6 bases, with 9 bases separating them. This CDR3 comprises 13 residues.

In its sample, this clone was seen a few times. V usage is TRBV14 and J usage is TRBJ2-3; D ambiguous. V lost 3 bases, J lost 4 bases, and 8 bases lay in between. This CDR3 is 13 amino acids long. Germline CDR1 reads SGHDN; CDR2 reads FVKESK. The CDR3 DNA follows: TGTGCCAGCAGCCATGGGCTGGCAGATACGCAGTATTTT. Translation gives CASSHGLADTQYF. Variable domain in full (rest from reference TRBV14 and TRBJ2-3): EAGVTQFPSHSVIEKGQTVTLRCDPISGHDNLYWYRRVMGKEIKFLLHFVKESKQDESGMPNNRFLAERTGGTYSTLKVQPAELEDSGVYFCASSHGLADTQYFGPGTRLTVL.

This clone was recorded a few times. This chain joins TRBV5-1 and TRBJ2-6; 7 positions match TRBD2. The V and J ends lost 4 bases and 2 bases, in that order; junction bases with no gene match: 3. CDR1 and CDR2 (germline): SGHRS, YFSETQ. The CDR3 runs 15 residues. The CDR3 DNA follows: TGCGCCAGCAGCCGCGGGGGACCTGGGGCCAACGTCCTGACTTTC. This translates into CASSRGGPGANVLTF.

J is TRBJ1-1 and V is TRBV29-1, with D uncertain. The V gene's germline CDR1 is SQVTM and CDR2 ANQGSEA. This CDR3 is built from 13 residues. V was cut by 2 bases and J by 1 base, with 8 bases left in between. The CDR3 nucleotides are TGCAGCGTTGAAAGCAGATCGAACACTGAAGCTTTCTTT. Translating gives CSVESRSNTEAFF.